Each of the 22 T cell receptor beta chains below was sequenced from the same sample in a study of blood T cell repertoires in COVID-19. Only in-frame clones appear in the TCRdb table, and some are missing; sequencing was by immunoSEQ multiplex PCR. The sample lists some 200,000 clones, 85% occurring once. Specimen: peripheral blood. The receptor set was obtained from a man between 45 and 60 years old who had recovered from COVID-19.

This chain connects TRBV7-2 to TRBJ2-3; 10 bases agree with TRBD2. This CDR3 comprises 19 residues. The V and J ends lost 3 bases and 0 bases, in that order; junction bases with no gene match: 12. The germline CDR1 and CDR2 sequences are SGHTA and FQGNSA. The CDR3, as DNA: TGTGCCAGCAGCTTGAGGGGGACTAGCGTAACCTCTAGCACAGATACGCAGTATTTT. It translates to CASSLRGTSVTSSTDTQYF.

This rearrangement joins TRBV5-1 to TRBJ2-3; a possible D gene is TRBD2 (6 bases). V lost 5 bases and J lost 4, with 23 bases in between. The CDR3 spans 17 residues. The V gene's germline CDR1 is SGHRS and CDR2 YFSETQ. The CDR3 spells CASRERVPAAAADTQYF. For the CDR3, the DNA is TGCGCCAGCAGGGAGCGGGTGCCCGCAGCCGCTGCAGATACGCAGTATTTT.

V and J are TRBV19 and TRBJ1-1; 7 positions match TRBD1. Germline CDR1 LNHDA, CDR2 SQIVND (reference sequence). V shed 6 bases, J shed 9 bases, and the junction held 13 bases outside the gene matches. This CDR3 contains 14 residues. The CDR3 region is CASRGGTMTGQAFF. In nucleotides, the CDR3 is TGTGCCAGTAGAGGGGGGACCATGACAGGGCAAGCTTTCTTT.

The chain recombines TRBV6-6 with TRBJ1-5; 10 positions agree with TRBD1. CDR1 is MNHNY, CDR2 SVGAGI, per germline (reference sequence). The V gene end was trimmed by 2 bases and the J gene end by 5 bases; junction bases not matched to a gene: 3. The CDR3 has 15 residues. Written as DNA, the CDR3 is TGTGCCAGCAGTTACGCGACAGGGGGCGATCAGCCCCAGCATTTT. This encodes CASSYATGGDQPQHF.

The chain joins TRBV27 to TRBJ2-2; D is perhaps TRBD2 (7 bases). Germline CDR1 MNHEY, CDR2 SMNVEV (reference sequence). CDR3 length: 16 residues. The germline V and J ends were trimmed by 1 base and 4 bases, with 13 bases remaining between them. CDR3: CASSLYGGLSTGELFF. Written as DNA, the CDR3 is TGTGCCAGCAGTTTATACGGGGGGCTGTCCACCGGGGAGCTGTTTTTT.

This clone occurred a few times. V and J are TRBV7-9 and TRBJ2-5; D is undetermined. V shed 5 bases and J shed 5 bases, with 12 bases lying between them. Germline V gives CDR1 SEHNR, CDR2 FQNEAQ (reference sequence). This CDR3 comprises 13 residues. As DNA, the CDR3 is TGTGCCAGCAGCCCTCCCCCGTCCGAGACCCAGTACTTC. Translation: CASSPPPSETQYF.

V gene TRBV15 combines with J gene TRBJ1-6, with 10 nucleotides matching TRBD1. Germline V gene lookup returns CDR1 LNHNV and CDR2 YYDKDF (reference sequence). The CDR3 consists of 16 residues. V lost 1 base and J lost 7; bases outside the gene matches: 4. The CDR3 sequence is CATSRGDRGINSPLHF. As DNA, the CDR3 is TGTGCCACCAGCAGAGGGGACAGGGGAATAAATTCACCCCTCCACTTT.

The gene calls are TRBV14 and TRBJ2-5; 7 bases match TRBD2. Germline V gives CDR1 SGHDN, CDR2 FVKESK. This CDR3 region has 15 residues. J gave up 5 bases and V 1 base, and 7 bases lay outside the gene matches. CDR3 nucleotide sequence: TGTGCCAGCAGCCAAGTCGGGGCGGGAGACGAGACCCAGTACTTC. Protein: CASSQVGAGDETQYF.

This chain connects TRBV18 to TRBJ1-4; no reliable D call. V dropped 3 bases and J dropped 7 bases, with 12 bases sitting between them. The CDR3 is made up of 14 amino acids. Germline assignment: CDR1 KGHSH and CDR2 LQKENI. The CDR3 nucleotides are TGTGCCAGCTCACCGGGCCTAGGAGGTGAAAAACTGTTTTTT. The encoded protein is CASSPGLGGEKLFF.

This sequence joins TRBV28 and TRBJ1-2; 7 bases are a match to TRBD1. This CDR3 spans 14 amino acids. V shed 4 bases and J 6 bases; nucleotides not matched to a gene: 8. Germline CDR1 reads MDHEN; CDR2 reads SYDVKM. The CDR3 nucleotides are TGTGCCAGCAGTTCAGGGGGAAGGTACCATGGCTACACCTTC. It is translated as CASSSGGRYHGYTF.

J is TRBJ2-7 and V is TRBV6-5; possible D gene TRBD2, 6 bases. The ends were cut back, 9 bases at V and 6 bases at J, with 21 bases in the middle. The CDR3 has 14 amino acids. Germline CDR1 is MNHEY and CDR2 is SVGAGI. The chain's CDR3 is CASEDRGKPIEQYF. In nucleotides, the CDR3 is TGTGCCAGTGAAGACCGGGGGAAGCCGATCGAGCAGTACTTC.

This chain connects TRBV28 to TRBJ2-1, with 7 bases aligning to TRBD2. The CDR3 is made up of 19 amino acids. V gave up 6 bases and J gave up 0 bases; unmatched junction bases: 17. Germline CDR1 and CDR2: MDHEN and SYDVKM. CDR3 loop: CASSPVLYPPGGSYNEQFF. The CDR3 DNA follows: TGTGCCAGCAGCCCCGTGTTATATCCCCCGGGGGGCTCCTACAATGAGCAGTTCTTC.

This clone appeared a few times. The chain is built from TRBV24-1 and TRBJ1-1; TRBD1 is a possible D gene (6 bases). Trimming stripped 1 base from V and 3 bases from J, with 8 bases between. Germline V gene data show CDR1 as KGHDR and CDR2 as SFDVKD. The CDR3 spans 14 residues. The CDR3 sequence is CATSDFPGDTEAFF. CDR3 coding DNA: TGTGCCACCAGTGATTTTCCAGGGGACACTGAAGCTTTCTTT.

The V and J genes are TRBV4-1 and TRBJ2-1; 10 bases are a match to TRBD2. CDR1 is MGHRA, CDR2 YSYEKL, per germline. This CDR3 contains 13 residues. With V trimmed by 10 bases and J by 6 bases, 6 bases remained unmatched. CDR3 sequence (DNA): TGCGCCACCGGGACTAGCGTGGGCAATGAGCAGTTCTTC. This codes for CATGTSVGNEQFF.

CDR3 in amino acids: CASSKGQGSLGLLLNEQFF. CDR3 bases: TGTGCCAGTAGTAAAGGACAGGGAAGTCTGGGGTTGCTCCTCAATGAGCAGTTCTTC. V is TRBV19 and J is TRBJ2-1; TRBD1 aligns across 8 bases. The CDR3 spans 19 residues. Germline assignment: CDR1 LNHDA and CDR2 SQIVND (reference sequence). The V and J ends lost 4 bases and 6 bases, in that order; junction bases with no gene match: 20.

The rearrangement uses TRBV29-1 and TRBJ2-3, with TRBD2 as a possible D gene (6 bases). The CDR3 extends over 15 amino acids. Trimming removed 4 bases at V and 4 bases at J, with 18 bases between. Germline values: CDR1 SQVTM, CDR2 ANQGSEA. CDR3 region: CSVGRFGGRADTQYF. For the CDR3, the DNA is TGCAGCGTTGGAAGATTCGGGGGTCGTGCAGATACGCAGTATTTT.

This chain uses TRBV28 with TRBJ1-5; 11 nucleotides match TRBD1. Germline values: CDR1 MDHEN, CDR2 SYDVKM. CDR3 length equals 20 residues. J gave up 1 base and V 5 bases, and 16 bases lay outside the gene matches. Here the CDR3 reads CASSLPGTGGFMGSNQPQHF. The CDR3 DNA follows: TGTGCCAGCAGTCTCCCCGGGACAGGGGGTTTTATGGGAAGCAATCAGCCCCAGCATTTT. The variable domain in full, completed from reference TRBV28 and TRBJ1-5, reads DVKVTQSSRYLVKRTGEKVFLECVQDMDHENMFWYRQDPGLGLRLIYFSYDVKMKEKGDIPEGYSVSREKKERFSLILESASTNQTSMYLCASSLPGTGGFMGSNQPQHFGDGTRLSIL.

The chain carries TRBV4-2 and TRBJ2-7; 8 nucleotides agree with TRBD2. Germline V lookup: CDR1 LGHNA, CDR2 YNFKEQ. Trimming took 2 bases from V and 3 from J; bases not matched to a gene: 9. This CDR3 is 16 amino acids long. CDR3 amino acids: CASSQSPGTSIYEQYF. CDR3 sequence (DNA): TGTGCCAGCAGCCAATCTCCCGGGACTAGTATCTACGAGCAGTACTTC.

This chain connects TRBV24-1 to TRBJ2-1, with D possibly matching TRBD2 (7 bases). This CDR3 spans 13 amino acids. Deletions cut 6 bases from V and 9 bases from J, with 14 bases between. Germline V gives CDR1 KGHDR, CDR2 SFDVKD. The DNA for the CDR3 is TGTGCCACCAGTATACAGGGAGGGCTTGAGCAGTTCTTC. Encoded protein: CATSIQGGLEQFF.

The chain combines TRBV7-2 with TRBJ1-5; 8 bases map to TRBD1. This CDR3 has 14 residues. Germline assignment: CDR1 SGHTA and CDR2 FQGNSA. V was clipped by 5 bases and J by 3 bases; unmatched bases: 3. CDR3 sequence: CASSADRDNQPQHF. In DNA form, the CDR3 reads TGTGCCAGCAGCGCGGACAGGGACAATCAGCCCCAGCATTTT.

The CDR3 DNA reads TGTGCCAGCAGTTTGAATGCGGACACTGAAGCTTTCTTT. Its protein product is CASSLNADTEAFF. The chain couples TRBV6-5 to TRBJ1-1; D not resolved. Between the trimmed V and J ends, which lost 4 bases and 3 bases, there was a span of 9 bases. Germline V gene data show CDR1 as MNHEY and CDR2 as SVGAGI. The CDR3 runs 13 residues.

The rearrangement uses TRBV19 and TRBJ2-1, with 12 bases identical to TRBD1. Germline-derived CDR1 and CDR2 are LNHDA and SQIVND (reference sequence). The CDR3 consists of 16 residues. J gave up 7 bases and V 4 bases, and 8 bases lay outside the gene matches. CDR3 amino acids: CASSKTGTGGRNEQFF. The DNA of the CDR3 is TGTGCCAGTAGTAAAACCGGGACAGGGGGCAGAAATGAGCAGTTCTTC.